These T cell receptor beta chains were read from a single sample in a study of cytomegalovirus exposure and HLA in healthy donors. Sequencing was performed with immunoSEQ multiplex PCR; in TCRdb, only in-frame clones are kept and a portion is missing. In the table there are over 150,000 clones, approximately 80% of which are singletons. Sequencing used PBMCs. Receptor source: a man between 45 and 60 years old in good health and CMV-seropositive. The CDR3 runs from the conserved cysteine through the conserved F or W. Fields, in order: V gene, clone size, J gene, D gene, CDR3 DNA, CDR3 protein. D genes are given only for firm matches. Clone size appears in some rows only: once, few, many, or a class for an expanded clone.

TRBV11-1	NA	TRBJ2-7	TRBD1	TGTGCCAGCAGTTGGGACAGGGACGGCGAGCAGTACTTC	CASSWDRDGEQYF
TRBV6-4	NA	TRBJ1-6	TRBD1	TGTGCCAGCAGTCAACAGGGGAGTAATTCACCCCTCCACTTT	CASSQQGSNSPLHF
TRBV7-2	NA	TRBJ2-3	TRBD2	TGTGCCAGCAGCTTAGCGGCTAGCGGGGGGCTCACAGATACGCAGTATTTT	CASSLAASGGLTDTQYF
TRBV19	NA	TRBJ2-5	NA	TGTGCCAGTAGTATGAGCCAGGGAAGGCAAGAGACCCAGTACTTC	CASSMSQGRQETQYF
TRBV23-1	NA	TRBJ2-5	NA	TGCGCCAGCAGTCAATCTAGAGAGACCCAGTACTTC	CASSQSRETQYF
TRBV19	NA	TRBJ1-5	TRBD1	TGTGCCAGTAGGGGACAGGTTAGCAATCAGCCCCAGCATTTT	CASRGQVSNQPQHF
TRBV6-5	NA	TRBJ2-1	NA	TGTGCCAGCCGGGGACTAGGGGGCTCCAATGAGCAGTTCTTC	CASRGLGGSNEQFF
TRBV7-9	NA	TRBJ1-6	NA	TGTGCCAGCAGCCCTATCCGCCAGGGAGGACCACCCCTCCACTTT	CASSPIRQGGPPLHF
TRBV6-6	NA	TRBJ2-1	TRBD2	TGTGCCAGCAGTCCACGGGGGGGCAATGAGCAGTTCTTC	CASSPRGGNEQFF
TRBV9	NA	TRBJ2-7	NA	TGTGCCAGCAGCGTATTTGTCGGGGATGGGTACGAGCAGTACTTC	CASSVFVGDGYEQYF
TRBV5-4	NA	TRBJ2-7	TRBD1	TGTGCCAGCAGCCAGCAGGACAGGGGGGACGAGCAGTACTTC	CASSQQDRGDEQYF
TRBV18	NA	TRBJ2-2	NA	TGTGCCAGCTCACCGAGGCCAGGGGAAGCCGGGGAGCTGTTTTTT	CASSPRPGEAGELFF
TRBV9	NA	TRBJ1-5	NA	TGTGCCAGCAGCGTAGAAGGGGGTAGCAATCAGCCCCAGCATTTT	CASSVEGGSNQPQHF
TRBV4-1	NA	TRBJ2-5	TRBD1	TGCGCCAGCAGCCCAAACAGGGGGCGCCGAGAGACCCAGTACTTC	CASSPNRGRRETQYF
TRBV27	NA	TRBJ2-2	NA	TGTGCCAGCAGTTTGCGGGCCACCGGGGAGCTGTTTTTT	CASSLRATGELFF
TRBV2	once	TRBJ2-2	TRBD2	TGTGCCAGCAGTGAAAAGAAAGCGGGAGGGGAAACCGGGGAGCTGTTTTTT	CASSEKKAGGETGELFF
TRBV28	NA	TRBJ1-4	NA	TGTGCCAGCAGTCGGGGGGGCCTTACCAATGAAAAACTGTTTTTT	CASSRGGLTNEKLFF
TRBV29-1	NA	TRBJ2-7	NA	TGCAGCGTTGAAGATACGGGGTACGAGCAGTACTTC	CSVEDTGYEQYF
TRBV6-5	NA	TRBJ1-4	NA	TGTGCCAGCAGCTCGGGACAATTTAATGAAAAACTGTTTTTT	CASSSGQFNEKLFF
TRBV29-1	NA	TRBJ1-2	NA	TGCAGCGTTGAAGATAGGTCAGGGCCGAAGAGCTATGGCTACACCTTC	CSVEDRSGPKSYGYTF
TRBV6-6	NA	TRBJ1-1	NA	TGTGCCAGCAGTTACCCGGGGGACGGTAAAGCTTTCTTT	CASSYPGDGKAFF
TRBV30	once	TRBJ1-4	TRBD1	TGTGCCTGGAAGCAGGGGGCTGGTAAAGAAAAACTGTTTTTT	CAWKQGAGKEKLFF
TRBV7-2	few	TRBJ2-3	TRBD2	TGTGCCGGCAGCCAACGGACTAGCGGAACTAGCACAGATACGCAGTATTTT	CAGSQRTSGTSTDTQYF
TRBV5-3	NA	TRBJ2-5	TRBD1	TGTGCCAGAAGCTTGGGGGACAGGGAAGTAATTGGACAGTACTTC	CARSLGDREVIGQYF
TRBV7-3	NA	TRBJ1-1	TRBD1	TGTGCCAGCAGTCTACAGGGGATGAACACTGAAGCTTTCTTT	CASSLQGMNTEAFF
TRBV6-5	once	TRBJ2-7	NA	TGTGCCAGCAGTTACGGAGCCTACTCCTACGAGCAGTACTTC	CASSYGAYSYEQYF
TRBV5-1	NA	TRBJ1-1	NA	TGCGCCAGCAGGTTCGGACAGACGAACACTGAAGCTTTCTTT	CASRFGQTNTEAFF
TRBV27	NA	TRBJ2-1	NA	TGTGCCAGCAGCCGTGAGGGATCCAATGAGCAGTTCTTC	CASSREGSNEQFF
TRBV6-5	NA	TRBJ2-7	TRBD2	TGTGCCAGCAGTTGGGGGGGGGTAGGCTACGAGCAGTACTTC	CASSWGGVGYEQYF
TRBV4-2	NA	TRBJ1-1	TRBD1	TGTGCCAGCAGCAGGGGGCGCGGAGGCGATGAAGCTTTCTTT	CASSRGRGGDEAFF
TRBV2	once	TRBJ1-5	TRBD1	TGTGCCAGCAGTGCTCAGGGGGCTCTTACTAGTCAGCCCCAGCATTTT	CASSAQGALTSQPQHF
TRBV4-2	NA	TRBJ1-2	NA	TGTGCCAGCAGCCCTTCGGGGAGGTTGGATGGCTACACCTTC	CASSPSGRLDGYTF
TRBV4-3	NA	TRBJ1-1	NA	TGCGCCAGCAGCCAAGACCCGGACTTGAACACTGAAGCTTTCTTT	CASSQDPDLNTEAFF